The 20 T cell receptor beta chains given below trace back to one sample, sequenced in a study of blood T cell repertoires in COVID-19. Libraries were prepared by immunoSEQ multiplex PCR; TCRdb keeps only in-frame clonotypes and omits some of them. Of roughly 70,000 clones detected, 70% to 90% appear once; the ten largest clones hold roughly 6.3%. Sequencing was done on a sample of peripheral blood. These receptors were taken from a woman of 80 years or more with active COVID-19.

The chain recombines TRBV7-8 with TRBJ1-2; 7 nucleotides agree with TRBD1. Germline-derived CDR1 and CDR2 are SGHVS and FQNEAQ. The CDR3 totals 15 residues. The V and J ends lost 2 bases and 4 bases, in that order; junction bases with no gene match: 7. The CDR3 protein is CASSLMWDSPYGYTF. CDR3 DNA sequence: TGTGCCAGCAGCTTAATGTGGGACAGCCCCTATGGCTACACCTTC.

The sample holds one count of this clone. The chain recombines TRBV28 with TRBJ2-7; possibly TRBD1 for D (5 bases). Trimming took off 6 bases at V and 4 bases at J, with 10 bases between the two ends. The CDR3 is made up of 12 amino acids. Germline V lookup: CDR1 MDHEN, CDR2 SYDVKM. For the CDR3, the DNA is TGTGCCAGCAGCGCGACAGTTTACGAGCAGTACTTC. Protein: CASSATVYEQYF.

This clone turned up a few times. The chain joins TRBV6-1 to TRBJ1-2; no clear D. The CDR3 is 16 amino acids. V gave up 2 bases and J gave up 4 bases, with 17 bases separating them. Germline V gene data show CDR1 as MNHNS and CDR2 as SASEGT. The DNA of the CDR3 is TGTGCCAGCAGTGAATCCCTTGGGTACCTAGGCTATGGCTACACCTTC. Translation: CASSESLGYLGYGYTF.

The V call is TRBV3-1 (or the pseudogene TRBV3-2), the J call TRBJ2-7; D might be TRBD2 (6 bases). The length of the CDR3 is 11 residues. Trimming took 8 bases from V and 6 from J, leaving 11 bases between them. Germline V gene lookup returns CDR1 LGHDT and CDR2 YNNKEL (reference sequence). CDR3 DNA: TGTGCCAGCCGGGCGGGGAGCGAGCAGTACTTC. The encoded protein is CASRAGSEQYF.

The CDR3 nucleotides are TGTGCCAGCAGTCCCGGGTACCGTATCGAGACCCAGTACTTC. It encodes CASSPGYRIETQYF. The genes are TRBV14 and TRBJ2-5; D remains ambiguous. Germline loops: CDR1 SGHDN, CDR2 FVKESK. The CDR3 extends over 14 amino acids. The ends were cut back, 6 bases at V and 5 bases at J, with 16 bases in the middle.

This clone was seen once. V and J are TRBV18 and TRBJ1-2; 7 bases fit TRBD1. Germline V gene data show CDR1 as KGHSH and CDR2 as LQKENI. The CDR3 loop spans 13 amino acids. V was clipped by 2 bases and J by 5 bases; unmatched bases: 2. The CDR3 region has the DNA TGTGCCAGCTCACCAGACAGGGAATATGGCTACACCTTC. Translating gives CASSPDREYGYTF.

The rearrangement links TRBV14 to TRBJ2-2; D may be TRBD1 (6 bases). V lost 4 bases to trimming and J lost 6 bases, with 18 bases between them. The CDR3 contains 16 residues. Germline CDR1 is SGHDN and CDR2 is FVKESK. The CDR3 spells CASSPLTGRFAGELFF. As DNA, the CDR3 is TGTGCCAGCAGCCCCCTCACAGGGCGCTTTGCCGGGGAGCTGTTTTTT.

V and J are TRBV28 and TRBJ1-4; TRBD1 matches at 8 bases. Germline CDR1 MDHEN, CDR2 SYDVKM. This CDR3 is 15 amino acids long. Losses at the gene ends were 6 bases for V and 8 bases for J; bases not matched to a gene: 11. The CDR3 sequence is CASSHRGGAGEKLFF. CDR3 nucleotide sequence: TGTGCCAGCAGCCACAGGGGGGGCGCCGGGGAAAAACTGTTTTTT. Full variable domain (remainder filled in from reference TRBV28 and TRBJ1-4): DVKVTQSSRYLVKRTGEKVFLECVQDMDHENMFWYRQDPGLGLRLIYFSYDVKMKEKGDIPEGYSVSREKKERFSLILESASTNQTSMYLCASSHRGGAGEKLFFGSGTQLSVL.

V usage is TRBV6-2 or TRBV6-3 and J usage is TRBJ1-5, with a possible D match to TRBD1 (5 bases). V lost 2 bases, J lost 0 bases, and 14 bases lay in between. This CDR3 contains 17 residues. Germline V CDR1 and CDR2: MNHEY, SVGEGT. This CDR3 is CASSYRPGFYSNQPQHF. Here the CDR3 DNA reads TGTGCCAGCAGTTACAGGCCAGGGTTTTATAGCAATCAGCCCCAGCATTTT.

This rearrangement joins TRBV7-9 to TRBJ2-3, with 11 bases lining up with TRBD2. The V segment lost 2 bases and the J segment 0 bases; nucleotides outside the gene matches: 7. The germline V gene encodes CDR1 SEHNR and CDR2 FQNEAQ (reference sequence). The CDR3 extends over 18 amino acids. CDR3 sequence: CASSLPDRTSGSTDTQYF. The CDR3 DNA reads TGTGCCAGCAGCTTACCGGACCGGACTAGCGGGAGCACAGATACGCAGTATTTT. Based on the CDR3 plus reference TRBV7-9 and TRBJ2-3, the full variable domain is DTGVSQNPRHKITKRGQNVTFRCDPISEHNRLYWYRQTLGQGPEFLTYFQNEAQLEKSRLLSDRFSAERPKGSFSTLEIQRTEQGDSAMYLCASSLPDRTSGSTDTQYFGPGTRLTVL.

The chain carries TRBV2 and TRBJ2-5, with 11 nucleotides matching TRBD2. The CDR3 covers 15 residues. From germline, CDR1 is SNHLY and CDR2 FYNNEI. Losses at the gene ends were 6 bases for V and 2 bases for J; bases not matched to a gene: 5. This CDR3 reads CASRGGLAGQETQYF. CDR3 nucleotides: TGTGCCAGCAGGGGAGGACTAGCGGGTCAAGAGACCCAGTACTTC. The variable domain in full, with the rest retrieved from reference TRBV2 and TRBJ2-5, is EPEVTQTPSHQVTQMGQEVILRCVPISNHLYFYWYRQILGQKVEFLVSFYNNEISEKSEIFDDQFSVERPDGSNFTLKIRSTKLEDSAMYFCASRGGLAGQETQYFGPGTRLLVL.

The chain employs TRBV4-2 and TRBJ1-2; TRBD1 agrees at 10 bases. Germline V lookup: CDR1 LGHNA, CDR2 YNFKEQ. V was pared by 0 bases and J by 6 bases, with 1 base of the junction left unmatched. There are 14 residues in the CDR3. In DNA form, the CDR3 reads TGTGCCAGCAGCCAAGATGGGACAGGGGATGGCTACACCTTC. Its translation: CASSQDGTGDGYTF.

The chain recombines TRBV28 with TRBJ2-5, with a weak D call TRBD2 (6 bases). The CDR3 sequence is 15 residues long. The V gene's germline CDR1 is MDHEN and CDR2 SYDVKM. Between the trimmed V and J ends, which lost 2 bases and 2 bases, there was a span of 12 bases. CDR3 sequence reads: CASSLLGTQQETQYF. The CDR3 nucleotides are TGTGCCAGCAGTTTACTCGGGACTCAACAAGAGACCCAGTACTTC.

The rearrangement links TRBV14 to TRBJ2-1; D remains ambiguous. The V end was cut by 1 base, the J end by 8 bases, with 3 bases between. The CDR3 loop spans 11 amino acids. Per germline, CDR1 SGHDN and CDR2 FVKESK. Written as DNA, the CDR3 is TGTGCCAGCAGCCAAGCCTATGAGCAGTTCTTC. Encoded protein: CASSQAYEQFF.

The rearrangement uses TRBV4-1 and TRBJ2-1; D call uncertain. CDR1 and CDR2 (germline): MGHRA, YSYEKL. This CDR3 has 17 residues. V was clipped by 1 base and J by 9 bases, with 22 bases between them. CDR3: CASSQVPPRTQVREQFF. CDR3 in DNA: TGCGCCAGCAGCCAAGTCCCCCCCCGCACCCAGGTCCGTGAGCAGTTCTTC.

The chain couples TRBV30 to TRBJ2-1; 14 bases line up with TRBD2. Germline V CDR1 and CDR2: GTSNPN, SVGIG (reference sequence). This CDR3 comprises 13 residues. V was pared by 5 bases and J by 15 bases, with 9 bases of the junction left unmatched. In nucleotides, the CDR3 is TGTGCCTGGGGGACTAGCGGGAGCCTGTATTGGTTCTTC. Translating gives CAWGTSGSLYWFF.

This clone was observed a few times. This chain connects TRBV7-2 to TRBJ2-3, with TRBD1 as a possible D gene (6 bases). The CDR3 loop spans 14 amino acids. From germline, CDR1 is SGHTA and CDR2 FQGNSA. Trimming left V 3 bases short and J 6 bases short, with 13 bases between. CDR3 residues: CASSFNRVPDTQYF. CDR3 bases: TGTGCCAGCAGCTTCAACAGGGTCCCCGATACGCAGTATTTT.

The CDR3 loop reads CASRRLLAGGTDTQYF. The CDR3 DNA is TGTGCCAGCAGGCGACTACTAGCGGGAGGCACAGATACGCAGTATTTT. The V gene is TRBV5-4, the J gene TRBJ2-3; 11 nucleotides line up with TRBD2. The CDR3 runs 16 residues. J gave up 1 base and V 5 bases, and 6 bases lay outside the gene matches. The V gene's germline CDR1 is SGHNT and CDR2 YYREEE (reference sequence).

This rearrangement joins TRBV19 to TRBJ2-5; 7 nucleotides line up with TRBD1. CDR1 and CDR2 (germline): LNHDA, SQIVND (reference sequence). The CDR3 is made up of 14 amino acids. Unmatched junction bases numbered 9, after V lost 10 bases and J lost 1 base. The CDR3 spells CATSNRGFQETQYF. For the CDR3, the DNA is TGTGCCACCTCAAACAGGGGCTTCCAAGAGACCCAGTACTTC.

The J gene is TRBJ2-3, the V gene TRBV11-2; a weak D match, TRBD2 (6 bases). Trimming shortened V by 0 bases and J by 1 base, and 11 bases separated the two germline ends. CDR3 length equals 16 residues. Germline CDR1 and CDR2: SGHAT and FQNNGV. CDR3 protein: CASSLDPGLGTDTQYF. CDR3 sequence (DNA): TGTGCCAGCAGCTTAGATCCGGGACTGGGCACAGATACGCAGTATTTT.